This TCR beta chain originates from a study of yellow fever vaccine responses in identical twins. Study findings and constraints: Twins' T cell vaccine responses reportedly looked partly convergent, partly personalized.

On this clonotype itself: Antigen unknown.

CDR1 is DFQATT and CDR2 is SNEGSKA in the germline V gene (reference sequence). The CDR3 extends over 14 amino acids. Using its own MiXCR run on the RT-PCR reads, TCRdb lists one record per CDR3 protein. The sample includes about 11,000 distinct CDR3 sequences, 77% seen only once; the top ten take roughly 7%. The chain uses TRBV20-1 and TRBJ2-1; D is unclear. Source: T cells from blood (PBMCs), unsorted or a sorted subset (not recorded which), taken before or after yellow fever vaccination (not recorded which). The receptor was isolated from a woman between 18 and 29 years old who received the yellow fever vaccine. This CDR3 is CSADPINSYNEQFF. CDR3 bases: TGCAGCGCCGATCCGATCAACTCCTACAATGAGCAGTTCTTC.